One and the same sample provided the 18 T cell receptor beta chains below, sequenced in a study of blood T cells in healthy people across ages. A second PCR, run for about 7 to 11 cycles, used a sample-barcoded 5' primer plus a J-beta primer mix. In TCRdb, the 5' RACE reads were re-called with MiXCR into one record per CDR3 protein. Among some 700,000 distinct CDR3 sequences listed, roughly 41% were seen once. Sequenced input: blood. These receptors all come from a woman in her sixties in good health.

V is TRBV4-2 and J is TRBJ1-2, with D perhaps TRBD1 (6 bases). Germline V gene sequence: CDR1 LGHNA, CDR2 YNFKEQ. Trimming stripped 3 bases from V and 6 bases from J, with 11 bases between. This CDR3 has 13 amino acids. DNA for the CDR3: TGTGCCAGCAGCCAGGGGACAAGGGATGGCTACACCTTC. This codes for CASSQGTRDGYTF.

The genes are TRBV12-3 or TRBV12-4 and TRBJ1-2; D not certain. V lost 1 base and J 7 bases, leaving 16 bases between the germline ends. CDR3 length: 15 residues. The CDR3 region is CASSLGTGNYGGYTF. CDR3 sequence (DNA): TGTGCCAGCAGTTTAGGAACGGGGAACTATGGTGGCTACACCTTC.

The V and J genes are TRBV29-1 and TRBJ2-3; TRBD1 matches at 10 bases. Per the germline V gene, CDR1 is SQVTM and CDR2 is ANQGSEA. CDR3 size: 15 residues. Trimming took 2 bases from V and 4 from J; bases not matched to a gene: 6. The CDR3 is CSVEIGDRGPDTQYF. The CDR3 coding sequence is TGCAGCGTTGAAATTGGGGACAGGGGCCCAGATACGCAGTATTTT.

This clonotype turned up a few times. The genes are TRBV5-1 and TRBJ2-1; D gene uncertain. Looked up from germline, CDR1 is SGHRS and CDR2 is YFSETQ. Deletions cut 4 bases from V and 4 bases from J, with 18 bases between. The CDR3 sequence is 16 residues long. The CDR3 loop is CASSIDGRVGYNEQFF. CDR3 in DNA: TGCGCCAGCAGCATAGACGGTCGTGTCGGATACAATGAGCAGTTCTTC.

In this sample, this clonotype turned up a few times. For the CDR3, the DNA is TGTGCCAGCAGTGAAGCCGGACCTATTGGAAACACCATATATTTT. It is translated as CASSEAGPIGNTIYF. The chain recombines TRBV6-1 with TRBJ1-3; D is ambiguous. V was trimmed by 0 bases and J by 3 bases, leaving 9 bases between them. This CDR3 comprises 15 residues. Per the germline V gene, CDR1 is MNHNS and CDR2 is SASEGT.

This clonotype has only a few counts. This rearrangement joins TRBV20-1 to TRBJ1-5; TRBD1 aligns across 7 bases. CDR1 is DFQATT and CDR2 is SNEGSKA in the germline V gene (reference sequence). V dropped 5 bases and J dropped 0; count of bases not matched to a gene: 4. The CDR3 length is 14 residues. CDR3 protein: CSARDSHSNQPQHF. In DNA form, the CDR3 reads TGCAGTGCTCGGGACAGCCATAGCAATCAGCCCCAGCATTTT.

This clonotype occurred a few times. This CDR3 reads CASQWSYQETQYF. In nucleotides, the CDR3 is TGTGCCAGCCAGTGGAGCTACCAAGAGACCCAGTACTTC. The gene calls are TRBV6-2 or TRBV6-3 and TRBJ2-5; D not certain. The CDR3 is made up of 13 amino acids. The germline V gene encodes CDR1 MNHEY and CDR2 SVGEGT. V was shortened by 8 bases and J by 0 bases, with 10 bases between the two germline ends.

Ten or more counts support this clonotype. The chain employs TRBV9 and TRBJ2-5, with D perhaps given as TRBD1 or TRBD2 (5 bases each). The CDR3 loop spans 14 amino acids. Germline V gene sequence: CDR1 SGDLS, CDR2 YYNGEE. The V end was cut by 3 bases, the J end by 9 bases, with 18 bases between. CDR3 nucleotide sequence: TGTGCCAGCAGCGCTGGGGACCTATCGGAGGCCCAGTACTTC. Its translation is CASSAGDLSEAQYF.

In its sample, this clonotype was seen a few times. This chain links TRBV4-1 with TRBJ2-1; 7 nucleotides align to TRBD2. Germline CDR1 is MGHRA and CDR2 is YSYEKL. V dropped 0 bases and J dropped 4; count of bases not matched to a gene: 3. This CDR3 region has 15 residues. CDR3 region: CASSQDTGGYNEQFF. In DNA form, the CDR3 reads TGCGCCAGCAGCCAAGATACGGGAGGATACAATGAGCAGTTCTTC.

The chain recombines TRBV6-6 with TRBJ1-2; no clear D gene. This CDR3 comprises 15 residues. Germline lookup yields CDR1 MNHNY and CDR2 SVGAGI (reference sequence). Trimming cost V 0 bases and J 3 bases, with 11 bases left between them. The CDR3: CASSYSEDRDYGYTF. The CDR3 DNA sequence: TGTGCCAGCAGTTACTCGGAGGACCGTGACTATGGCTACACCTTC.

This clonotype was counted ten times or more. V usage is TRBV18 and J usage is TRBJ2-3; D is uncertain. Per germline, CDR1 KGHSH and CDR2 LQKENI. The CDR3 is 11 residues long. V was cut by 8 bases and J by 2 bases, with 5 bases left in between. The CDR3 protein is CASRTTDTQYF. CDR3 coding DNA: TGTGCCAGCAGAACCACAGATACGCAGTATTTT. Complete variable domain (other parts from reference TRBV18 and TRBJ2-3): NAGVMQNPRHLVRRRGQEARLRCSPMKGHSHVYWYRQLPEEGLKFMVYLQKENIIDESGMPKERFSAEFPKEGPSILRIQQVVRGDSAAYFCASRTTDTQYFGPGTRLTVL.

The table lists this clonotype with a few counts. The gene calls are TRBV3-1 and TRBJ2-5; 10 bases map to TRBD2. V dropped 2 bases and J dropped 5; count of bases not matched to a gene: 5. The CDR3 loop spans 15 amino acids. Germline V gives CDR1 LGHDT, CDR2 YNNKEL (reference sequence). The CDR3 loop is CASSQRTSGVETQYF. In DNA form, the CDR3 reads TGTGCCAGCAGCCAACGGACTAGCGGAGTTGAGACCCAGTACTTC.

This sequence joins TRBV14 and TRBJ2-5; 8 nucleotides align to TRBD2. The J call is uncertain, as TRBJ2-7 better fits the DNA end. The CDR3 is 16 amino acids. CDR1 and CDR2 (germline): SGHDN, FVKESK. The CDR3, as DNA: TGTGCCAGCAGCCAAGAACCTAGCGGGTATGGCTACGAGCAGTACTTC. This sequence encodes CASSQEPSGYGYEQYF.

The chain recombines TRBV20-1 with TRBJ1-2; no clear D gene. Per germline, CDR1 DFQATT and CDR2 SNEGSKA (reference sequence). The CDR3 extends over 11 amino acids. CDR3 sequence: CSAETGHSYTF. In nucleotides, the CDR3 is TGCAGCGCTGAGACGGGTCATAGCTACACCTTC.

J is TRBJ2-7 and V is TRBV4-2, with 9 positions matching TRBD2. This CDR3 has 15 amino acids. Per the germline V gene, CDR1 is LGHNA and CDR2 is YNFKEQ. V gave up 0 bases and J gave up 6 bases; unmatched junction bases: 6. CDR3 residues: CASSQDSGLAREQYF. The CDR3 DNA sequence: TGTGCCAGCAGCCAAGACTCGGGACTAGCCCGCGAGCAGTACTTC.

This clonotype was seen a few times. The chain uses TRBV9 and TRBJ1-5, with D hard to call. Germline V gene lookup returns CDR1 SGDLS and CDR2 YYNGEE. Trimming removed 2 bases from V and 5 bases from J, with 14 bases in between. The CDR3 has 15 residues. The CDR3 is CASSVSGVPDQPQHF. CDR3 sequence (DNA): TGTGCCAGCAGCGTCAGCGGGGTACCTGATCAGCCCCAGCATTTT.

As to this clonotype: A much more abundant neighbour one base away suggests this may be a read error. DNA for the CDR3: TGTGCCAGCAGAACCAACACAGATACGCAGTATTTT. Amino acids: CASRTNTDTQYF. The chain employs TRBV12-3 or TRBV12-4 and TRBJ2-3; no clear D. The CDR3 totals 12 residues. The V end was cut by 6 bases, the J end by 2 bases, with 6 bases between.

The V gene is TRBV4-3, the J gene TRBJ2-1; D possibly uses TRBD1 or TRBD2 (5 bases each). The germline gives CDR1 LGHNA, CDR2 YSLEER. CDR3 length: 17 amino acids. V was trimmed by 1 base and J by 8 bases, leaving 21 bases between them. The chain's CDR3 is CASSQGSGRSAAHEQFF. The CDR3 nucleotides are TGCGCCAGCAGCCAAGGGTCAGGGAGATCTGCTGCCCATGAGCAGTTCTTC.